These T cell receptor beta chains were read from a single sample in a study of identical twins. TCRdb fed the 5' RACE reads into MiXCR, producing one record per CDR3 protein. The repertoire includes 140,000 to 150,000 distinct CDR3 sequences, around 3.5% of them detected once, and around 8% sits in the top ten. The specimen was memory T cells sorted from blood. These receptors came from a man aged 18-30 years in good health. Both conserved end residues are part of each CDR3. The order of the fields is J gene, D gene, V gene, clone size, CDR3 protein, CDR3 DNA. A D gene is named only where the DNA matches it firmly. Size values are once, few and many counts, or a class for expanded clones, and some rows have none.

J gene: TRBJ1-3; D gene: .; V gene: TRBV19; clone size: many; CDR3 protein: CASRMVDSGNTIYF; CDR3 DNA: TGTGCCAGTAGGATGGTGGATTCTGGAAACACCATATATTTT
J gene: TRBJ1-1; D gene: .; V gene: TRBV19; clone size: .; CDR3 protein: CASSILRGRGNTEAFF; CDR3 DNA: TGTGCCAGTAGTATACTCCGAGGGAGAGGGAACACTGAAGCTTTCTTT
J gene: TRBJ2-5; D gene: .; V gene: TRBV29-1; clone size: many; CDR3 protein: CSVERAVQETQYF; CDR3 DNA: TGCAGCGTTGAGAGGGCAGTCCAAGAGACCCAGTACTTC
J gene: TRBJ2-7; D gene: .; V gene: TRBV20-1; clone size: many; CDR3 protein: CSASGGFYLYEQYF; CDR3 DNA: TGCAGTGCTAGTGGAGGGTTCTATCTCTACGAGCAGTACTTC
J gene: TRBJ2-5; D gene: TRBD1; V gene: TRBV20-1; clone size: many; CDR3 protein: CSANRDRGRTQYF; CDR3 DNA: TGCAGTGCTAACCGGGACAGGGGGCGAACCCAGTACTTC
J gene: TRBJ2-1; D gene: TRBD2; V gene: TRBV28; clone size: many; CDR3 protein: CASRRPGLAGGEQFF; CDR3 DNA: TGTGCCAGCAGAAGACCGGGACTAGCGGGAGGTGAGCAGTTCTTC
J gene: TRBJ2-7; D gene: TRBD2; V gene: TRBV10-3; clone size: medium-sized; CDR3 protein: CAISLRDYPYEQYF; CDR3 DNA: TGTGCCATCAGCCTCCGGGACTATCCCTACGAGCAGTACTTC
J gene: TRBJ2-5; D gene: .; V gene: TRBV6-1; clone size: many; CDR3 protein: CASLDTTRGETQYF; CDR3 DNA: TGTGCCAGCTTGGACACAACACGGGGAGAGACCCAGTACTTC
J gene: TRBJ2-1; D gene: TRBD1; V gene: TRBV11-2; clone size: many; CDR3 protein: CASSKGGHNEQFF; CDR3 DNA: TGTGCCAGCAGCAAAGGGGGCCACAATGAGCAGTTCTTC
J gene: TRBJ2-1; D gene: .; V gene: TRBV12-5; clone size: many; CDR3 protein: CASGFEREQFF; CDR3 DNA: TGTGCTAGTGGTTTTGAACGTGAGCAGTTCTTC
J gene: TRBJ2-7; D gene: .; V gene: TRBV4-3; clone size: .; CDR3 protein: CASSQDGGSYYEQYF; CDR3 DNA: TGCGCCAGCAGCCAAGATGGGGGCAGCTACTACGAGCAGTACTTC
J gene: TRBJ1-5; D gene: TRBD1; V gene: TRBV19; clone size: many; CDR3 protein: CASRTGTINQPQHF; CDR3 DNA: TGTGCCAGTAGGACAGGGACGATCAATCAGCCCCAGCATTTT
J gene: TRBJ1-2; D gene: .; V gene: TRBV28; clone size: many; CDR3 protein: CASMGALVPGYTF; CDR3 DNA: TGTGCCAGCATGGGTGCCTTGGTACCGGGCTACACCTTC
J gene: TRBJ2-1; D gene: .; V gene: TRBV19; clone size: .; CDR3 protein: CASSIAGPYNEQFF; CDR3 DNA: TGTGCCAGTAGTATAGCAGGGCCATACAATGAGCAGTTCTTC
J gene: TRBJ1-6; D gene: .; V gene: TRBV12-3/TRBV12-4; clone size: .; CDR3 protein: CASSSPGTAHSPLHF; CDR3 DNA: TGTGCCAGCAGTTCCCCCGGCACAGCTCATTCACCCCTCCACTTT
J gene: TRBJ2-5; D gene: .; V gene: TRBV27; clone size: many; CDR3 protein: CASSSGRRETQYF; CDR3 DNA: TGTGCCAGCAGTTCGGGGAGGAGGGAGACCCAGTACTTC
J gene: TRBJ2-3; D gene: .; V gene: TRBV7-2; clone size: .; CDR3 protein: CASSLRAGVCTDTQYF; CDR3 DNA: TGTGCCAGCAGCTTAAGGGCCGGAGTCTGCACAGATACGCAGTATTTT
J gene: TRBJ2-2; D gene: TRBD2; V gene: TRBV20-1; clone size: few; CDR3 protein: CSAGREVAGGGTGELFF; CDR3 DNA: TGCAGTGCTGGAAGAGAAGTAGCGGGAGGGGGCACCGGGGAGCTGTTTTTT
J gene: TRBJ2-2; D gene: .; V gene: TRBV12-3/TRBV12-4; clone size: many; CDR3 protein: CASSGGVSTGELFF; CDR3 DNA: TGTGCCAGCAGTGGAGGGGTGAGCACCGGGGAGCTGTTTTTT
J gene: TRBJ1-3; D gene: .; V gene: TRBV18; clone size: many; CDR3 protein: CASSPPVGSSGNTIYF; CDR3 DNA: TGTGCCAGCTCACCACCGGTGGGGTCCTCTGGAAACACCATATATTTT
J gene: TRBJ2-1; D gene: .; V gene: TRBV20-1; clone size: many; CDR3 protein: CSALLQDTGEQFF; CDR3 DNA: TGCAGTGCTCTCCTTCAGGACACGGGGGAGCAGTTCTTC
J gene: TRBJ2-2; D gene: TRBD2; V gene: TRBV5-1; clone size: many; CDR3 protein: CASSPTSGLTNTGELFF; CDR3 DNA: TGCGCCAGCAGCCCAACTAGCGGGCTTACGAACACCGGGGAGCTGTTTTTT
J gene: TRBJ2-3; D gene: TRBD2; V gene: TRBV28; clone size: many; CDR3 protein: CASSLLAGVFRGSADTQYF; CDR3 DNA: TGTGCCAGCAGCTTACTAGCGGGAGTCTTCAGAGGTAGCGCAGATACGCAGTATTTT
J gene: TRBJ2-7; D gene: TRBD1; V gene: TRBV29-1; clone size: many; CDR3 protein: CSVLIQGASYEQYF; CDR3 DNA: TGCAGCGTGCTAATCCAGGGGGCCTCCTACGAGCAGTACTTC
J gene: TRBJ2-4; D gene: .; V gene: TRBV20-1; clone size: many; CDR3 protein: CSATERHSSPKNIQYF; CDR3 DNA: TGCAGTGCTACAGAAAGACACTCAAGTCCCAAAAACATTCAGTACTTC
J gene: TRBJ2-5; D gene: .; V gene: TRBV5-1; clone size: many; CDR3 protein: CASSLERGGSGQETQYF; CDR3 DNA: TGCGCCAGCAGCTTGGAGAGGGGGGGAAGCGGACAAGAGACCCAGTACTTC
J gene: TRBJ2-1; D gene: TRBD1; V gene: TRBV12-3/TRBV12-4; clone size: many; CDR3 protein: CASSGDRDGISGGKFF; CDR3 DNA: TGTGCCAGCAGTGGGGACAGGGATGGGATTAGCGGTGGAAAGTTCTTC
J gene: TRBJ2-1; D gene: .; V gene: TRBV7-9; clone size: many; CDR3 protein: CASTRGEYNEQFF; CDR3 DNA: TGTGCCAGCACGCGCGGGGAGTACAATGAGCAGTTCTTC
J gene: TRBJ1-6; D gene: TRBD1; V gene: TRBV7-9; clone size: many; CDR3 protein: CASNRDRGLSSPLHF; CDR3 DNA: TGTGCCAGCAACCGGGACAGGGGATTATCTTCACCCCTCCACTTT
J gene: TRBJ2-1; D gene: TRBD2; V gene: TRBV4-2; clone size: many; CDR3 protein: CASSLGTSGTSNLLNEQFF; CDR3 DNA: TGTGCCAGCAGCCTCGGGACTAGCGGGACCAGCAATCTTTTGAATGAGCAGTTCTTC
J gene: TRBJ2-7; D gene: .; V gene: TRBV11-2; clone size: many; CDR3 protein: CASSDTDSYSYEQYF; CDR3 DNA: TGTGCCAGCAGCGATACCGACAGTTACTCCTACGAGCAGTACTTC